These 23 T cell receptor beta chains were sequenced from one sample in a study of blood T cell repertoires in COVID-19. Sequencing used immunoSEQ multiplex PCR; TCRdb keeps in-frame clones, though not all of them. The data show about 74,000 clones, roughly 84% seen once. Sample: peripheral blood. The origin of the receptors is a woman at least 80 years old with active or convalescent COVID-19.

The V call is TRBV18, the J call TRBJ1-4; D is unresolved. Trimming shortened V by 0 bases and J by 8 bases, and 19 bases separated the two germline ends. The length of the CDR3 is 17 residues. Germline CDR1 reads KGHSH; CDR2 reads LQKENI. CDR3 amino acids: CASSPPKSGSGGEKLFF. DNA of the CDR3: TGTGCCAGCTCACCACCGAAGTCGGGGAGCGGCGGAGAAAAACTGTTTTTT.

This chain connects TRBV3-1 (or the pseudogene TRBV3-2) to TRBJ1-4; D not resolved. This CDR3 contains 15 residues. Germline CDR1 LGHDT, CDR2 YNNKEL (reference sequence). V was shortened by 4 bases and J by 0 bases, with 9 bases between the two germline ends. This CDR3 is CASSPPGTTNEKLFF. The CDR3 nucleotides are TGTGCCAGCAGCCCTCCGGGAACAACTAATGAAAAACTGTTTTTT.

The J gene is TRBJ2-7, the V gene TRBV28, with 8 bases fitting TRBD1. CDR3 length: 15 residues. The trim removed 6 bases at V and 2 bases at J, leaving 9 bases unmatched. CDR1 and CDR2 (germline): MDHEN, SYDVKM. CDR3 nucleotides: TGTGCCAGCAGACCTACCGGGACAGGAACCTACGAGCAGTACTTC. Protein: CASRPTGTGTYEQYF.

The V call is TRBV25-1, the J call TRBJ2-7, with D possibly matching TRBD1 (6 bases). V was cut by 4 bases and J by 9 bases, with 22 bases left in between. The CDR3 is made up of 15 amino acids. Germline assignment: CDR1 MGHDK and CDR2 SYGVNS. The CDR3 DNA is TGTGCCAGCAGTGCCACCCGGGACACGTTACGAGGGCAGTACTTC. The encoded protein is CASSATRDTLRGQYF.

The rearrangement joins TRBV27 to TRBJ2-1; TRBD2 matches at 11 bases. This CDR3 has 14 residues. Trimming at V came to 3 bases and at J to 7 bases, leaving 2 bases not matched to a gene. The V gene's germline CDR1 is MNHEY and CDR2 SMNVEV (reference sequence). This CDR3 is CASSFLAGGNEQFF. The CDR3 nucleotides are TGTGCCAGCAGTTTTCTAGCGGGGGGAAATGAGCAGTTCTTC.

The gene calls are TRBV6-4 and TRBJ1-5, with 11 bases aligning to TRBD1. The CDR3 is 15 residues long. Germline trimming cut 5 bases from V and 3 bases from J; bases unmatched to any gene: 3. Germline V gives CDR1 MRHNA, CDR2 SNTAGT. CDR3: CASSRTGGPNQPQHF. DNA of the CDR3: TGTGCCAGCAGTAGGACAGGGGGCCCCAATCAGCCCCAGCATTTT.

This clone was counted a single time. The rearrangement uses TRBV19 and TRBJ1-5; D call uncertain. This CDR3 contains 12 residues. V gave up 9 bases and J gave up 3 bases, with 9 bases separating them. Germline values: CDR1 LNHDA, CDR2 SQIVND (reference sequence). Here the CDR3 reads CASRSFNQPQHF. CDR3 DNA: TGTGCCAGCAGGTCCTTCAATCAGCCCCAGCATTTT.

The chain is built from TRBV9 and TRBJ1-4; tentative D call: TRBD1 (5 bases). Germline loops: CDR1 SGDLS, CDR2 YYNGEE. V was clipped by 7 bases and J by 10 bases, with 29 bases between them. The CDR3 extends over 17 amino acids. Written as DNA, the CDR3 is TGTGCCAGCGGGGACGGCGGGGACGCTATACTGGGACGAAAACTGTTTTTT. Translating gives CASGDGGDAILGRKLFF.

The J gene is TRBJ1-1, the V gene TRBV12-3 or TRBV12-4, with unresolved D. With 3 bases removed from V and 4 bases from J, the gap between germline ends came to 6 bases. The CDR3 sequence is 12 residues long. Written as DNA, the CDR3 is TGTGCCAGCAGTTTGTCGGGCACTGAAGCTTTCTTT. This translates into CASSLSGTEAFF.

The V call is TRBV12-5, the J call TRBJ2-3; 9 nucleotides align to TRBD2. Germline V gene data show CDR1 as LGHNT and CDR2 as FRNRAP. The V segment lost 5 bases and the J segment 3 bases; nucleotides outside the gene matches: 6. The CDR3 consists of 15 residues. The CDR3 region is CASGPPAGGTDTQYF. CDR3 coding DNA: TGTGCTAGTGGTCCCCCAGCGGGGGGAACAGATACGCAGTATTTT.

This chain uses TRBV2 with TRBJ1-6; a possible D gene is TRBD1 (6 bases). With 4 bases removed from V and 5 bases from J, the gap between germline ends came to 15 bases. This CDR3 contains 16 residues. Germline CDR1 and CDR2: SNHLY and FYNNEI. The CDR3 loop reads CASSVLAQGNNSPLHF. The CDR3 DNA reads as TGTGCCAGCAGTGTCTTGGCACAGGGTAATAATTCACCCCTCCACTTT.

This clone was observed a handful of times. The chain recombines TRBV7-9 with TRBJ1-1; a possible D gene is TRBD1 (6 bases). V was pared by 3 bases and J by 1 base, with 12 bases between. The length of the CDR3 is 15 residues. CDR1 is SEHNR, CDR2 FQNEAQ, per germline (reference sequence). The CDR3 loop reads CASSLGARGNTEAFF. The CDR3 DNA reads TGTGCCAGCAGCTTGGGGGCGAGAGGGAACACTGAAGCTTTCTTT.

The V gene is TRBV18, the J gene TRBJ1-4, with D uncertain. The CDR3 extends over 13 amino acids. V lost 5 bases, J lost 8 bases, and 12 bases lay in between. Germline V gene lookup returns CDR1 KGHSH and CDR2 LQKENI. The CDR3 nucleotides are TGTGCCAGCTCAAGTTCAGGTTCCGAAAAACTGTTTTTT. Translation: CASSSSGSEKLFF.

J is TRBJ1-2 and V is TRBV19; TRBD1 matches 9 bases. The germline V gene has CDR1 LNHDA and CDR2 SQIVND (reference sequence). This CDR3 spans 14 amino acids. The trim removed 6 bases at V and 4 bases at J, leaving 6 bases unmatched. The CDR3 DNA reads TGTGCCAGTAGGCCGGGACAGGGATTCTATGGCTACACCTTC. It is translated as CASRPGQGFYGYTF.

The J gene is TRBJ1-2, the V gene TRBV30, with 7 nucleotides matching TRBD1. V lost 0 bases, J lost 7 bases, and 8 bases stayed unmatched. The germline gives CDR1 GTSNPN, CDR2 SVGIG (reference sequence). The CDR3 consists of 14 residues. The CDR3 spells CAWSVGKGQSGYTF. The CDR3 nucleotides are TGTGCCTGGAGTGTCGGAAAGGGACAGAGTGGCTACACCTTC.

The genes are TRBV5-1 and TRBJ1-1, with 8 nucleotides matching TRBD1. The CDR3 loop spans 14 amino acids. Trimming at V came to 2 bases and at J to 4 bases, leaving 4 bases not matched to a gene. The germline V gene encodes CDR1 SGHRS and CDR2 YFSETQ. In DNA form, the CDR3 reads TGCGCCAGCAGCTTTACAGGGGGGAGCACTGAAGCTTTCTTT. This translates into CASSFTGGSTEAFF.

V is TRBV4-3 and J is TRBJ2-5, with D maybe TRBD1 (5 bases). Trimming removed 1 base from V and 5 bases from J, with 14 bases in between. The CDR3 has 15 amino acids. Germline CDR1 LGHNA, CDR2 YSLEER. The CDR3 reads CASSQGNRFQETQYF. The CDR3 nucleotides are TGCGCCAGCAGCCAAGGGAACAGGTTCCAGGAGACCCAGTACTTC.

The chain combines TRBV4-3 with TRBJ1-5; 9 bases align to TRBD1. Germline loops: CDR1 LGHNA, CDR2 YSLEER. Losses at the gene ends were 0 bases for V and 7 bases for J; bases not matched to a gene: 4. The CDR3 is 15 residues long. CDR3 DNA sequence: TGCGCCAGCAGCCAAGATAGAGGACAGGGGCAGCCCCAGCATTTT. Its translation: CASSQDRGQGQPQHF.

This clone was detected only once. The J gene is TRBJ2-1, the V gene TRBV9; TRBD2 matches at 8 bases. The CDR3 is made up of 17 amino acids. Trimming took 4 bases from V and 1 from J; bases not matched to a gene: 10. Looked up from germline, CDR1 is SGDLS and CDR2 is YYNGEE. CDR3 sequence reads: CASSPPGLAGSYNEQFF. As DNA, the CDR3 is TGTGCCAGCAGCCCCCCCGGACTAGCTGGGTCCTACAATGAGCAGTTCTTC.

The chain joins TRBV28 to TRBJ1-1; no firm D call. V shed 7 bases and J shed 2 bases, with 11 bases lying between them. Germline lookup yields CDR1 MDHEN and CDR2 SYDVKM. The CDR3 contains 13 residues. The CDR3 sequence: CASTIGRNTEAFF. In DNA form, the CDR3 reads TGTGCCAGCACCATCGGGAGAAACACTGAAGCTTTCTTT.

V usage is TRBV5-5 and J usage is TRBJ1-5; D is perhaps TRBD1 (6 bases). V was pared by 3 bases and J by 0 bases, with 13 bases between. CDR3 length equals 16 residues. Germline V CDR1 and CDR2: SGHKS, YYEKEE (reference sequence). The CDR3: CASSWGQPNSNQPQHF. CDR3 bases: TGTGCCAGCAGCTGGGGGCAGCCTAATAGCAATCAGCCCCAGCATTTT.

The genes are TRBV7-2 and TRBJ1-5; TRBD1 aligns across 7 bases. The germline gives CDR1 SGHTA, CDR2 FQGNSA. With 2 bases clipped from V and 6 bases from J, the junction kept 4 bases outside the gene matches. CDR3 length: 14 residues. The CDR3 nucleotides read TGTGCCAGCAGCTTACCTGACAGGGCTCAGCCCCAGCATTTT. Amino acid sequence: CASSLPDRAQPQHF. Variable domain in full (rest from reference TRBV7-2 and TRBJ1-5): GAGVSQSPSNKVTEKGKDVELRCDPISGHTALYWYRQSLGQGLEFLIYFQGNSAPDKSGLPSDRFSAERTGGSVSTLTIQRTQQEDSAVYLCASSLPDRAQPQHFGDGTRLSIL.

The CDR3 nucleotides are TGTGCCAGCAGTAGGGGCCTTGGGTACGAGCAGTACTTC. Translation: CASSRGLGYEQYF. The chain has TRBV2 and TRBJ2-7, with D possibly matching TRBD1 (5 bases). This CDR3 is built from 13 residues. V gave up 5 bases and J gave up 4 bases, with 12 bases separating them. Germline CDR1 reads SNHLY; CDR2 reads FYNNEI.